Below, 18 T cell receptor beta chains from the same sample are listed, as sequenced in a study of blood T cell repertoires in COVID-19. TCRdb keeps only in-frame clones here, not all; method: immunoSEQ multiplex PCR. The top ten hold around 6% of the sample, which has more than 250,000 clones, nearly 90% seen once. Material: PBMCs or T cells enriched from blood (not recorded which). All receptors derive from a woman in her twenties or thirties who had recovered from COVID-19.

This clone was seen a single time. V usage is TRBV7-3 and J usage is TRBJ2-3; 16 bases agree with TRBD2. Germline trimming cut 5 bases from V and 4 bases from J; bases unmatched to any gene: 6. This CDR3 is 17 amino acids long. Germline CDR1 and CDR2: SGHTA and FQGTGA. CDR3 protein: CASSPAGTSGGADTQYF. The CDR3 nucleotides read TGTGCCAGCAGCCCCGCCGGGACTAGCGGGGGGGCAGATACGCAGTATTTT.

V usage is TRBV19 and J usage is TRBJ1-1; 7 bases are a match to TRBD1. The CDR3 has 15 residues. After removal of 6 bases from V and 4 bases from J, the junction contained 11 bases not matched to a gene. CDR1 and CDR2 from the germline V gene are LNHDA and SQIVND (reference sequence). The CDR3 sequence: CASRIIQGSGTEAFF. As DNA, the CDR3 is TGTGCCAGTAGGATAATACAGGGGTCAGGCACTGAAGCTTTCTTT.

In its sample, this clone was seen a few times. This chain connects TRBV18 to TRBJ1-6, with D tentatively TRBD1 (6 bases). V was shortened by 2 bases and J by 10 bases, with 9 bases between the two germline ends. The germline V gene encodes CDR1 KGHSH and CDR2 LQKENI. This CDR3 contains 13 residues. CDR3 amino acids: CASSPGQTSPLHF. CDR3 DNA sequence: TGTGCCAGCTCACCAGGACAGACATCACCCCTCCACTTT.

On this clone: The sample has other DNA sequences that encode this CDR3 too. This chain links TRBV19 with TRBJ1-1, with D possibly being TRBD1 (6 bases). Trimming took off 7 bases at V and 5 bases at J, with 11 bases between the two ends. CDR1 and CDR2 from the germline V gene are LNHDA and SQIVND (reference sequence). CDR3 length equals 12 residues. CDR3 bases: TGTGCCAGTACGTGGGGGCGGACTGAAGCTTTCTTT. Amino acid sequence: CASTWGRTEAFF.

The genes are TRBV9 and TRBJ1-1; TRBD1 matches 7 bases. V lost 6 bases to trimming and J lost 0 bases; unmatched junction nucleotides: 5. This CDR3 is 14 amino acids long. Germline V gene lookup returns CDR1 SGDLS and CDR2 YYNGEE. The chain's CDR3 is CASTQGQLNTEAFF. The CDR3 DNA reads as TGTGCCAGCACTCAGGGACAGCTGAACACTGAAGCTTTCTTT.

CDR3 in DNA: TGCGCCAGCAGTACCATGACAGGGAAGGCTTACAATGAGCAGTTCTTC. Its protein is CASSTMTGKAYNEQFF. The V call is TRBV5-1, the J call TRBJ2-1, with 7 bases fitting TRBD1. V lost 5 bases and J lost 4; bases outside the gene matches: 12. The CDR3 sequence is 16 residues long. Germline assignment: CDR1 SGHRS and CDR2 YFSETQ.

This clone showed up just once. The V gene is TRBV6-1, the J gene TRBJ1-1; 7 bases fit TRBD1. Looked up from germline, CDR1 is MNHNS and CDR2 is SASEGT. V was clipped by 2 bases and J by 0 bases; unmatched bases: 6. The CDR3 extends over 16 amino acids. As DNA, the CDR3 is TGTGCCAGCAGTGAAAGGGGGCGACAGATGAACACTGAAGCTTTCTTT. Its protein product is CASSERGRQMNTEAFF.

V is TRBV19 and J is TRBJ2-1, with a possible D match to TRBD1 (6 bases). The CDR3 extends over 15 amino acids. V was pared by 3 bases and J by 5 bases, with 14 bases between. In germline, CDR1 is LNHDA, CDR2 SQIVND (reference sequence). This CDR3 reads CASSMRTDDNNEQFF. In DNA, the CDR3 is TGTGCCAGTAGTATGAGGACAGACGATAACAATGAGCAGTTCTTC. Looking up the rest from reference TRBV19 and TRBJ2-1 gives the full variable domain: DGGITQSPKYLFRKEGQNVTLSCEQNLNHDAMYWYRQDPGQGLRLIYYSQIVNDFQKGDIAEGYSVSREKKESFPLTVTSAQKNPTAFYLCASSMRTDDNNEQFFGPGTRLTVL.

The rearrangement uses TRBV27 and TRBJ2-1; TRBD2 aligns across 8 bases. The germline CDR1 and CDR2 sequences are MNHEY and SMNVEV (reference sequence). V lost 3 bases, J lost 9 bases, and 1 base stayed unmatched. The CDR3 consists of 12 residues. The CDR3 here is CASSFGGGEQFF. For the CDR3, the DNA is TGTGCCAGCAGTTTCGGGGGGGGTGAGCAGTTCTTC.

The V call is TRBV20-1, the J call TRBJ1-1, with D uncertain. This CDR3 spans 11 amino acids. The V and J ends lost 3 bases and 4 bases respectively, with 6 bases between them. In germline, CDR1 is DFQATT, CDR2 SNEGSKA (reference sequence). The CDR3 DNA is TGCAGTGCTAGTCCGCGCACTGAAGCTTTCTTT. Its translation: CSASPRTEAFF.

This clone was counted between two and nine times. V and J are TRBV4-1 and TRBJ2-5, with 12 positions matching TRBD2. CDR3 length: 16 amino acids. V lost 5 bases to trimming and J lost 2 bases; unmatched junction nucleotides: 6. Germline V gives CDR1 MGHRA, CDR2 YSYEKL. The CDR3 sequence is CASSSPSGGEQETQYF. As DNA, the CDR3 is TGCGCCAGCAGCTCGCCTAGCGGGGGGGAACAAGAGACCCAGTACTTC.

This clone showed up just once. The V gene is TRBV13, the J gene TRBJ1-2; 9 bases match TRBD1. In germline, CDR1 is PRHDT, CDR2 FYEKMQ (reference sequence). After removal of 4 bases from V and 0 bases from J, the junction contained 6 bases not matched to a gene. The CDR3 is 16 amino acids. The CDR3 DNA reads TGTGCCAGCAGCTCGTTCGGGACAGGGACTAACTATGGCTACACCTTC. This sequence encodes CASSSFGTGTNYGYTF.

This chain uses TRBV4-3 with TRBJ2-3; 7 nucleotides line up with TRBD1. V shed 1 base and J 1 base; nucleotides not matched to a gene: 5. This CDR3 spans 16 amino acids. Looked up from germline, CDR1 is LGHNA and CDR2 is YSLEER. The CDR3 sequence is CASSQGAGGGTDTQYF. CDR3 coding DNA: TGCGCCAGCAGCCAAGGGGCAGGGGGAGGCACAGATACGCAGTATTTT.

The V call is TRBV5-1, the J call TRBJ1-2; 7 bases fit TRBD1. After removal of 4 bases from V and 5 bases from J, the junction contained 5 bases not matched to a gene. The CDR3 has 13 amino acids. Germline CDR1 reads SGHRS; CDR2 reads YFSETQ. The CDR3 DNA sequence: TGCGCCAGCAGCAGCGGACAGGAATATGGCTACACCTTC. This translates into CASSSGQEYGYTF.

The CDR3 protein is CASSEWRDGTEAFF. The DNA for the CDR3 is TGTGCCAGCAGTGAATGGAGGGACGGAACTGAAGCTTTCTTT. The gene calls are TRBV6-1 and TRBJ1-1; a weak D match, TRBD1 (5 bases). The V gene lost 2 bases and the J gene lost 5 bases, with 12 bases spanning the gap. The CDR3 length is 14 residues. In germline, CDR1 is MNHNS, CDR2 SASEGT.

The rearrangement links TRBV30 to TRBJ1-3, with 7 bases fitting TRBD1. This CDR3 has 13 amino acids. After removal of 4 bases from V and 3 bases from J, the junction contained 3 bases not matched to a gene. CDR1 is GTSNPN and CDR2 is SVGIG in the germline V gene (reference sequence). The CDR3 DNA reads as TGTGCCTGGAATTCAGGGGGTGGAAACACCATATATTTT. Translated, it gives CAWNSGGGNTIYF.

This chain links TRBV6-5 with TRBJ1-2; 8 nucleotides align to TRBD1. From germline, CDR1 is MNHEY and CDR2 SVGAGI. Germline trimming cut 10 bases from V and 5 bases from J; bases unmatched to any gene: 12. This CDR3 contains 14 residues. The CDR3 here is CATAGSTGVYGYTF. The CDR3 region has the DNA TGTGCCACCGCCGGGTCGACAGGGGTTTATGGCTACACCTTC.

V is TRBV9 and J is TRBJ1-1; weak D call: TRBD1 (6 bases). Germline CDR1 SGDLS, CDR2 YYNGEE. The CDR3 has 14 residues. The ends were cut back, 4 bases at V and 7 bases at J, with 17 bases in the middle. The DNA for the CDR3 is TGTGCCAGCAGCCCCCATCCAGGGGACGGTGAAGCTTTCTTT. Translated: CASSPHPGDGEAFF.